This passage covers 30 T cell receptor beta chains from one sample sequenced in a study of shared clonotypes between healthy human individuals. TCRdb keeps only in-frame clones here, not all; method: immunoSEQ multiplex PCR. The sample yields about 2.3 million clones, roughly 90% seen once. The sample consisted of naive CD4+ T cells from PBMCs. Subset of the sample: CD45RA+ positively selected. The receptor set was obtained from a man between 18 and 35 years old in good health. Some clones in this sample may be carry-over from other donors' samples.

This clone is a singleton in its sample. This chain connects TRBV18 to TRBJ2-7; no firm D call. In germline, CDR1 is KGHSH, CDR2 LQKENI. This CDR3 region has 14 residues. The V end lost 1 base, the J end lost 4 bases, and 11 bases lay between the germline ends. This CDR3 is CASSPLRQVYEQYF. CDR3 nucleotide sequence: TGTGCCAGCTCACCACTGCGACAAGTATACGAGCAGTACTTC. The whole variable domain, remainder taken from reference TRBV18 and TRBJ2-7, is NAGVMQNPRHLVRRRGQEARLRCSPMKGHSHVYWYRQLPEEGLKFMVYLQKENIIDESGMPKERFSAEFPKEGPSILRIQQVVRGDSAAYFCASSPLRQVYEQYFGPGTRLTVT.

CDR3 amino acids: CATSRATGDYNEQFF. The CDR3 nucleotides are TGTGCCACCAGCAGGGCGACAGGGGACTACAATGAGCAGTTCTTC. V gene TRBV15 combines with J gene TRBJ2-1; TRBD1 aligns across 8 bases. Germline CDR1 is LNHNV and CDR2 is YYDKDF (reference sequence). J was trimmed by 3 bases and V by 3 bases; bases with no gene match: 4. The CDR3 is made up of 15 amino acids.

The CDR3 here is CASSVRPGPQNTEAFF. The CDR3 nucleotides read TGTGCCAGCAGCGTACGCCCGGGCCCGCAGAACACTGAAGCTTTCTTT. This rearrangement joins TRBV9 to TRBJ1-1, with no clear D. Trimming shortened V by 1 base and J by 1 base, and 14 bases separated the two germline ends. The CDR3 sequence is 16 residues long. Per germline, CDR1 SGDLS and CDR2 YYNGEE.

This chain connects TRBV6-1 to TRBJ2-7; the D gene is possibly TRBD2 (6 bases). V lost 10 bases and J 4 bases, leaving 17 bases between the germline ends. The length of the CDR3 is 13 residues. Germline V gene data show CDR1 as MNHNS and CDR2 as SASEGT. CDR3 in amino acids: CATTPGAGYEQYF. For the CDR3, the DNA is TGTGCCACTACACCGGGAGCCGGTTACGAGCAGTACTTC.

The chain uses TRBV2 and TRBJ2-5; perhaps TRBD1 as D (6 bases). V lost 8 bases and J lost 0, with 16 bases in between. Looked up from germline, CDR1 is SNHLY and CDR2 is FYNNEI. This CDR3 spans 15 amino acids. The CDR3: CASEGVDMYQETQYF. In DNA form, the CDR3 reads TGTGCCAGCGAGGGGGTTGACATGTACCAAGAGACCCAGTACTTC. Full variable domain (remainder filled in from reference TRBV2 and TRBJ2-5): EPEVTQTPSHQVTQMGQEVILRCVPISNHLYFYWYRQILGQKVEFLVSFYNNEISEKSEIFDDQFSVERPDGSNFTLKIRSTKLEDSAMYFCASEGVDMYQETQYFGPGTRLLVL.

J is TRBJ1-3 and V is TRBV10-3, with D possibly being TRBD1 (6 bases). Germline-derived CDR1 and CDR2 are ENHRY and SYGVKD. This CDR3 contains 11 residues. V shed 8 bases and J shed 4 bases, with 6 bases lying between them. CDR3 loop: CAIQGGNTIYF. The DNA of the CDR3 is TGTGCCATCCAGGGGGGAAACACCATATATTTT.

This clone was observed a few times. Other DNA sequences in the sample encode the same CDR3. This sequence joins TRBV5-4 and TRBJ1-4; D is undetermined. V shed 0 bases and J shed 1 base, with 4 bases lying between them. The CDR3 is 14 residues long. CDR1 is SGHNT, CDR2 YYREEE, per germline (reference sequence). The CDR3 here is CASSLGGTNEKLFF. The CDR3 nucleotides are TGTGCCAGCAGCTTGGGGGGAACTAATGAAAAACTGTTTTTT.

The gene calls are TRBV27 and TRBJ1-6, with 7 bases lining up with TRBD1. The germline gives CDR1 MNHEY, CDR2 SMNVEV (reference sequence). CDR3 length equals 16 residues. V trimming: 5 bases; J trimming: 4 bases; junction bases outside the gene matches: 8. The CDR3 here is CASSGTDSPYNSPLHF. CDR3 in DNA: TGTGCCAGCAGTGGGACAGATTCCCCATATAATTCACCCCTCCACTTT.

V is TRBV7-2 and J is TRBJ2-7, with D possibly being TRBD2 (5 bases). This CDR3 is 15 amino acids long. The V and J ends lost 0 bases and 2 bases respectively, with 11 bases between them. CDR1 is SGHTA, CDR2 FQGNSA, per germline. CDR3 region: CASSLAVGAPYEQYF. The CDR3 bases are TGTGCCAGCAGCTTAGCTGTGGGAGCCCCCTACGAGCAGTACTTC.

This rearrangement joins TRBV14 to TRBJ2-1; 10 bases agree with TRBD2. The trim removed 5 bases at V and 2 bases at J, leaving 6 bases unmatched. This CDR3 is built from 16 residues. Germline V gives CDR1 SGHDN, CDR2 FVKESK. CDR3 sequence: CASSLAGGRAYNEQFF. The CDR3 DNA sequence: TGTGCCAGCAGCTTAGCGGGAGGCAGGGCCTACAATGAGCAGTTCTTC.

J is TRBJ2-1 and V is TRBV5-4, with 9 bases fitting TRBD2. CDR3 length: 15 amino acids. Trimming at V came to 4 bases and at J to 4 bases, leaving 6 bases not matched to a gene. The germline V gene has CDR1 SGHNT and CDR2 YYREEE (reference sequence). The CDR3 DNA reads as TGTGCCAGCAGCGAAGATAGCGGGAGATACAATGAGCAGTTCTTC. Residues: CASSEDSGRYNEQFF.

The rearrangement joins TRBV10-1 to TRBJ2-7, with a tentative D call TRBD2 (5 bases). V shed 0 bases and J shed 2 bases, with 14 bases lying between them. Germline-derived CDR1 and CDR2 are WNHNN and SYGVQD (reference sequence). This CDR3 has 16 residues. The CDR3 spells CASSESWTGSPYEQYF. Here the CDR3 DNA reads TGCGCCAGCAGTGAGTCTTGGACGGGATCCCCCTACGAGCAGTACTTC.

As regards this clone: This specimen includes other DNA sequences encoding the same CDR3. This chain joins TRBV5-1 and TRBJ2-7; 7 bases match TRBD2. Trimming at V came to 0 bases and at J to 0 bases, leaving 3 bases not matched to a gene. Germline V CDR1 and CDR2: SGHRS, YFSETQ. The CDR3 sequence is 15 residues long. CDR3 in amino acids: CASSLGQRGSYEQYF. DNA for the CDR3: TGCGCCAGCAGCTTGGGACAGCGGGGCTCCTACGAGCAGTACTTC.

The chain is built from TRBV27 and TRBJ2-2, with D unresolved. Germline CDR1 MNHEY, CDR2 SMNVEV (reference sequence). The CDR3 spans 16 residues. With 5 bases removed from V and 9 bases from J, the gap between germline ends came to 22 bases. The CDR3 nucleotides read TGTGCCAGCAGTCGCCTCCTTGGACCTCTATCCCGGGAGCTGTTTTTT. Translated, it gives CASSRLLGPLSRELFF.

The chain carries TRBV5-1 and TRBJ2-3; TRBD2 is a possible D gene (6 bases). The CDR3 is made up of 14 amino acids. Germline CDR1 reads SGHRS; CDR2 reads YFSETQ. The germline V and J ends were trimmed by 0 bases and 6 bases, with 11 bases remaining between them. The CDR3: CASSLEGTVDTQYF. The CDR3, as DNA: TGCGCCAGCAGCTTGGAAGGGACTGTGGATACGCAGTATTTT.

The chain joins TRBV7-2 to TRBJ1-5, with D possibly being TRBD1 (6 bases). Trimming left V 2 bases short and J 3 bases short, with 14 bases between. Germline CDR1 SGHTA, CDR2 FQGNSA. There are 16 residues in the CDR3. CDR3 loop: CASSLSGGAFNQPQHF. CDR3 bases: TGTGCCAGCAGCTTATCGGGGGGCGCGTTCAATCAGCCCCAGCATTTT.

The gene calls are TRBV7-9 and TRBJ2-5; D is perhaps TRBD1 (5 bases). Trimming removed 1 base at V and 6 bases at J, with 12 bases between. The CDR3 has 14 residues. Germline CDR1 and CDR2: SEHNR and FQNEAQ (reference sequence). CDR3 DNA sequence: TGTGCCAGCAGCTTAGAGCTGCAGGGCCAGACCCAGTACTTC. Its translation: CASSLELQGQTQYF.

J is TRBJ1-2 and V is TRBV7-3; tentatively, D is TRBD1 (6 bases). This CDR3 region has 14 residues. CDR1 is SGHTA and CDR2 is FQGTGA in the germline V gene. V shed 5 bases and J shed 4 bases, with 14 bases lying between them. Written as DNA, the CDR3 is TGTGCCAGCAGCCCCGGTTCGGGGGCCTATGGCTACACCTTC. It translates to CASSPGSGAYGYTF.

V and J are TRBV25-1 and TRBJ2-3; a weak D match, TRBD2 (6 bases). The V and J ends lost 6 bases and 3 bases respectively, with 13 bases between them. Per germline, CDR1 MGHDK and CDR2 SYGVNS. This CDR3 comprises 14 residues. CDR3 residues: CASSRPGGTDTQYF. The CDR3, as DNA: TGTGCCAGCAGCCGACCTGGGGGGACAGATACGCAGTATTTT.

This chain joins TRBV5-1 and TRBJ2-7, with TRBD1 matching over 7 bases. The CDR3 runs 14 residues. The J segment lost 4 bases and the V segment lost 4 bases, leaving 8 bases of the junction unmatched. Germline CDR1 is SGHRS and CDR2 is YFSETQ. The CDR3 region is CASSVDPRGYEQYF. The CDR3 bases are TGCGCCAGCAGCGTCGACCCCAGGGGGTACGAGCAGTACTTC.

The rearrangement uses TRBV6-5 and TRBJ1-2; 9 positions match TRBD1. Germline lookup yields CDR1 MNHEY and CDR2 SVGAGI. CDR3 size: 13 residues. J was trimmed by 6 bases and V by 7 bases; bases with no gene match: 6. The CDR3 DNA reads as TGTGCCAGCATTGGACAGGGGCGGAATGGCTACACCTTC. Its protein product is CASIGQGRNGYTF.

This clone was found a few times. The chain is built from TRBV27 and TRBJ1-2; a weak D match, TRBD1 (5 bases). Germline CDR1 is MNHEY and CDR2 is SMNVEV (reference sequence). Trimming removed 9 bases at V and 9 bases at J, with 14 bases between. The CDR3 has 11 amino acids. The CDR3 bases are TGTGCCAGACGCAGGGAGGGGCGCTACACCTTC. Translated: CARRREGRYTF.

The genes are TRBV5-1 and TRBJ2-7; 14 nucleotides agree with TRBD2. V gave up 4 bases and J gave up 2 bases; unmatched junction bases: 5. CDR3 length: 16 amino acids. Looked up from germline, CDR1 is SGHRS and CDR2 is YFSETQ. The CDR3 DNA follows: TGCGCCAGCAGCGCCGGGACTAGCGGGAGAACCTACGAGCAGTACTTC. Amino acids: CASSAGTSGRTYEQYF. The full variable domain, in which reference TRBV5-1 and TRBJ2-7 provide the parts outside the CDR3, is KAGVTQTPRYLIKTRGQQVTLSCSPISGHRSVSWYQQTPGQGLQFLFEYFSETQRNKGNFPGRFSGRQFSNSRSEMNVSTLELGDSALYLCASSAGTSGRTYEQYFGPGTRLTVT.

This clone came up once. The chain employs TRBV19 and TRBJ1-5, with a weak D call TRBD1 (6 bases). V was pared by 6 bases and J by 1 base, with 16 bases between. The CDR3 covers 16 residues. Germline assignment: CDR1 LNHDA and CDR2 SQIVND (reference sequence). CDR3 nucleotides: TGTGCCAGTAGCCACCAGAGGGGGAGGAGCAATCAGCCCCAGCATTTT. Translation gives CASSHQRGRSNQPQHF.

CDR3: CASSLRGFLTEAFF. CDR3 coding DNA: TGCGCCAGCAGCCTCCGCGGGTTCTTGACTGAAGCTTTCTTT. The chain joins TRBV4-1 to TRBJ1-1; no definite D call. Trimming pared 4 bases from V and 5 bases from J, leaving 14 bases between. The CDR3 is 14 residues long. Per germline, CDR1 MGHRA and CDR2 YSYEKL.

V is TRBV19 and J is TRBJ1-5; tentatively, D is TRBD1 (6 bases). The CDR3 covers 17 residues. Trimming took off 1 base at V and 0 bases at J, with 13 bases between the two ends. Germline V CDR1 and CDR2: LNHDA, SQIVND (reference sequence). CDR3 bases: TGTGCCAGTAGTATAGTCAGGGGAGCCCATAGCAATCAGCCCCAGCATTTT. As protein: CASSIVRGAHSNQPQHF.

This chain connects TRBV4-3 to TRBJ1-3, with D perhaps matching TRBD1 (5 bases). V dropped 0 bases and J dropped 5 bases, with 8 bases sitting between them. The CDR3 covers 14 residues. CDR1 and CDR2 from the germline V gene are LGHNA and YSLEER. CDR3 nucleotides: TGCGCCAGCAGCCAAGACAGGGCCAGAAACACCATATATTTT. It yields the protein CASSQDRARNTIYF.

The J gene is TRBJ1-1, the V gene TRBV4-1; D gene ambiguous. The CDR3 spans 15 residues. Per the germline V gene, CDR1 is MGHRA and CDR2 is YSYEKL. V shed 3 bases and J shed 1 base, with 12 bases lying between them. The CDR3 protein is CASSHNTETNTEAFF. The CDR3 coding sequence is TGCGCCAGCAGCCACAATACAGAGACGAACACTGAAGCTTTCTTT.

The CDR3 DNA is TGCGCCAGCAGCTTAACAGCAGGGGAGCAGTACTTC. Its protein product is CASSLTAGEQYF. This sequence joins TRBV5-1 and TRBJ2-7, with TRBD1 as a possible D gene (5 bases). Trimming shortened V by 2 bases and J by 7 bases, and 10 bases separated the two germline ends. Germline-derived CDR1 and CDR2 are SGHRS and YFSETQ. There are 12 residues in the CDR3.

Turning to this clone: Other DNA sequences in the same sample also yield this CDR3. The chain links TRBV18 to TRBJ2-3; 13 bases agree with TRBD2. Germline V gives CDR1 KGHSH, CDR2 LQKENI. The CDR3 sequence is 16 residues long. J lost 4 bases, V lost 3 bases, and 4 bases had no gene match. The CDR3 DNA is TGTGCCAGCTCACCTCGGACTAGCGGGAGCGCAGATACGCAGTATTTT. It codes for CASSPRTSGSADTQYF.